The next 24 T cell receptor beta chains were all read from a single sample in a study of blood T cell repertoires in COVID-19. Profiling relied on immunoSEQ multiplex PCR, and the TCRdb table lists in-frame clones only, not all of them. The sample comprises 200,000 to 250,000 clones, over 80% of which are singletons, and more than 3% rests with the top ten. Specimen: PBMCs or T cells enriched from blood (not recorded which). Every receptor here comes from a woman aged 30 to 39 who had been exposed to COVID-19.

CDR3 amino acids: CASSVGGARSYGYTF. CDR3 in DNA: TGCGCCAGCAGCGTCGGGGGGGCGCGCAGCTATGGCTACACCTTC. The rearrangement joins TRBV5-1 to TRBJ1-2, with a weak D call TRBD1 (6 bases). The CDR3 contains 15 residues. The germline V gene has CDR1 SGHRS and CDR2 YFSETQ. V was pared by 4 bases and J by 4 bases, with 17 bases between. Combining the CDR3 with reference TRBV5-1 and TRBJ1-2 gives the whole variable domain KAGVTQTPRYLIKTRGQQVTLSCSPISGHRSVSWYQQTPGQGLQFLFEYFSETQRNKGNFPGRFSGRQFSNSRSEMNVSTLELGDSALYLCASSVGGARSYGYTFGSGTRLTVV.

The DNA for the CDR3 is TGTGCCAGCAGCCCCCCGGGACATCCCTACGAGCAGTACTTC. This codes for CASSPPGHPYEQYF. The chain carries TRBV28 and TRBJ2-7; a weak D match, TRBD1 (6 bases). Germline V lookup: CDR1 MDHEN, CDR2 SYDVKM. The CDR3 spans 14 residues. Trimming shortened V by 6 bases and J by 2 bases, and 14 bases separated the two germline ends.

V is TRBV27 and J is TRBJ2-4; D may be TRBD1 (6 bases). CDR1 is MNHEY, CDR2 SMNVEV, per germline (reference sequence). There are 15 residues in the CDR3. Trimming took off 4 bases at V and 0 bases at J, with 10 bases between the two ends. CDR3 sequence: CASSSTGIAKNIQYF. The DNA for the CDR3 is TGTGCCAGCAGTTCCACAGGGATAGCCAAAAACATTCAGTACTTC.

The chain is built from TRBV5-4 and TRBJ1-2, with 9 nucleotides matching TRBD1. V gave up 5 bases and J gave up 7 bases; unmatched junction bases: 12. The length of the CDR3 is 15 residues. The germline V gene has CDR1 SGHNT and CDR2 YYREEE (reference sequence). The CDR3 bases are TGTGCCAGCAGGGACGGACAGGGGTTTGGTGGTGGCTACACCTTC. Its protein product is CASRDGQGFGGGYTF.

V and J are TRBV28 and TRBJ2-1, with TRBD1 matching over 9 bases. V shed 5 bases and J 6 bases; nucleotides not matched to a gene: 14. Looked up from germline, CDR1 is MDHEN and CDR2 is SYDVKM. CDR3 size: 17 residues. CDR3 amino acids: CASSDYRGLGLGNEQFF. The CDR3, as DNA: TGTGCCAGCAGTGATTACAGGGGGCTGGGTTTAGGCAATGAGCAGTTCTTC.

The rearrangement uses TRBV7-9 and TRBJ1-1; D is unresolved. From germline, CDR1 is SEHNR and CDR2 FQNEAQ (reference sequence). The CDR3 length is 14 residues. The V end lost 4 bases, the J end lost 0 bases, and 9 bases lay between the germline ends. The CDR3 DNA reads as TGTGCCAGCAGCTCATCAAGCTTGAACACTGAAGCTTTCTTT. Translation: CASSSSSLNTEAFF.

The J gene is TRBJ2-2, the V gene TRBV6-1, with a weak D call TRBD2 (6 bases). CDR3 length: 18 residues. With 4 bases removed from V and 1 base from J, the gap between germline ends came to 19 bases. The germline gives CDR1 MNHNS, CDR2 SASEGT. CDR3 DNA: TGTGCCAGCAGTGCAATGGTGGTGGGAGGAGGGAACACCGGGGAGCTGTTTTTT. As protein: CASSAMVVGGGNTGELFF.

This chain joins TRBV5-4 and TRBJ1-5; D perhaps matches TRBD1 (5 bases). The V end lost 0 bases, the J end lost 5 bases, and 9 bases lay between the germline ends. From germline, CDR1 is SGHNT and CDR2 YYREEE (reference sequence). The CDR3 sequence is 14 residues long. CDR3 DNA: TGTGCCAGCAGCTTGGTAGGGGATGATCAGCCCCAGCATTTT. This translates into CASSLVGDDQPQHF.

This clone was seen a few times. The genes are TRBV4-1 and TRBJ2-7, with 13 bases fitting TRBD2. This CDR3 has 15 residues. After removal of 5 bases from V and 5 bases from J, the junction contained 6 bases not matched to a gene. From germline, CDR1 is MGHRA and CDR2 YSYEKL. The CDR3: CASSAGLAGVDEQYF. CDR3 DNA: TGCGCCAGCAGCGCTGGACTAGCGGGAGTGGACGAGCAGTACTTC.

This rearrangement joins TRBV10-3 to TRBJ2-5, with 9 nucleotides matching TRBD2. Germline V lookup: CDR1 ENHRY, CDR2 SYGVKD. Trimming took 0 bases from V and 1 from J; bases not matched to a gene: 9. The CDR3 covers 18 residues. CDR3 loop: CAISESQKASGTQETQYF. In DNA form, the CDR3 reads TGTGCCATCAGTGAGTCGCAAAAGGCTAGCGGGACCCAAGAGACCCAGTACTTC.

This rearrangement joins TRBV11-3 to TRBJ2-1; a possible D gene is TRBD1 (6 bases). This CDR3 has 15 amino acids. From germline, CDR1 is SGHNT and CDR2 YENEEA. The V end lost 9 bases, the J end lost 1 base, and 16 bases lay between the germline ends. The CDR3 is CARLTGWISYNEQFF. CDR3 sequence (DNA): TGTGCCAGACTTACAGGGTGGATTTCCTACAATGAGCAGTTCTTC.

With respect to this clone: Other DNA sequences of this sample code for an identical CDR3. Written as DNA, the CDR3 is TGTGCCAGCAGCTTAGGACAGGGGACCTACGAGCAGTACTTC. This sequence encodes CASSLGQGTYEQYF. The J gene is TRBJ2-7, the V gene TRBV7-6, with 8 positions matching TRBD1. Trimming cost V 1 base and J 2 bases; bases outside gene matches: 1. Per germline, CDR1 SGHVS and CDR2 FNYEAQ. The length of the CDR3 is 14 residues.

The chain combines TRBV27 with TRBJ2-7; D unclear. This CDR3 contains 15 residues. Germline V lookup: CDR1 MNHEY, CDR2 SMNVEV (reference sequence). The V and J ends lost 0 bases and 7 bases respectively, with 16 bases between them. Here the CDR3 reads CASSLSTTPVLEQYF. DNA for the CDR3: TGTGCCAGCAGTTTATCTACTACCCCCGTATTAGAGCAGTACTTC.

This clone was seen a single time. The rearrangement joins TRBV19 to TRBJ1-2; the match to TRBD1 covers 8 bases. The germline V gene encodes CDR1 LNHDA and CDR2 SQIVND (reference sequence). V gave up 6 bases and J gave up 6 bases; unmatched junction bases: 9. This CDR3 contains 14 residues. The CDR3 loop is CASSWTGQKDGYTF. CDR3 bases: TGTGCCAGTAGCTGGACAGGGCAGAAGGATGGCTACACCTTC.

The DNA for the CDR3 is TGTGCCAGCTCAAGGGGGATAGACACCGGGGAGCTGTTTTTT. Its protein is CASSRGIDTGELFF. The V call is TRBV18, the J call TRBJ2-2; weak D call: TRBD1 (6 bases). Trimming left V 5 bases short and J 3 bases short, with 10 bases between. The germline V gene has CDR1 KGHSH and CDR2 LQKENI. The length of the CDR3 is 14 residues.

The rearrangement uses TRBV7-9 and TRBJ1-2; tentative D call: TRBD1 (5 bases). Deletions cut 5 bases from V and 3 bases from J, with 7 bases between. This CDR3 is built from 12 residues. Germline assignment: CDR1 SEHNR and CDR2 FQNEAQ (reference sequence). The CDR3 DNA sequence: TGTGCCAGCAGCGGAGGGGACTATGGCTACACCTTC. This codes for CASSGGDYGYTF.

The chain's CDR3 is CSVDTPSWAYGYTF. In DNA form, the CDR3 reads TGCAGCGTTGACACCCCATCATGGGCCTATGGCTACACCTTC. The V call is TRBV29-1, the J call TRBJ1-2; D remains unclear. From germline, CDR1 is SQVTM and CDR2 ANQGSEA. The CDR3 runs to 14 residues. V was trimmed by 3 bases and J by 4 bases, leaving 15 bases between them.

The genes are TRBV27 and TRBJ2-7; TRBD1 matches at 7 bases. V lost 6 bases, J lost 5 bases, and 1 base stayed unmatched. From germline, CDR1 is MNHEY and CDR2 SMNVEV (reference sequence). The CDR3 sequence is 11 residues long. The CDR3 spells CASRQGNEQYF. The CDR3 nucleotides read TGTGCCAGCAGACAGGGGAACGAGCAGTACTTC.

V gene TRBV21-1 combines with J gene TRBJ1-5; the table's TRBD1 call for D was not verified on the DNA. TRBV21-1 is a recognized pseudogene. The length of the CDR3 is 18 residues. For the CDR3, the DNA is TGTGCCAGCAGCAAAGGGGAGACAGGGGAGCAGCGCAATCAGCCCCAGCATTTT. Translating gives CASSKGETGEQRNQPQHF.

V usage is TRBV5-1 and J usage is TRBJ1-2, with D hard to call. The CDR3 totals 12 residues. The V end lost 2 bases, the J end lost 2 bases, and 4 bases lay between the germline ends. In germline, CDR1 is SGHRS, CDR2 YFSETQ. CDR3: CASSFENYGYTF. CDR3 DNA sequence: TGCGCCAGCAGCTTCGAGAACTATGGCTACACCTTC.

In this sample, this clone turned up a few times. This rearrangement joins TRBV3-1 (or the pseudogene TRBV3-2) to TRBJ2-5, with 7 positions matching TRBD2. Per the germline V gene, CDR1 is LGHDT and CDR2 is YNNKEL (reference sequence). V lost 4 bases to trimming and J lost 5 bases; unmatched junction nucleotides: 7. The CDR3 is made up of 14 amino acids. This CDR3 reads CASSLTEGGETQYF. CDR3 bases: TGTGCCAGCAGCCTCACGGAGGGAGGGGAGACCCAGTACTTC.

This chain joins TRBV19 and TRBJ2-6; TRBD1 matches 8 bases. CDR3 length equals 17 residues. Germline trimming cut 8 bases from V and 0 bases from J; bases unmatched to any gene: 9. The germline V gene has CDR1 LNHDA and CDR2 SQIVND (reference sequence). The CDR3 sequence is CASQPGQAISGANVLTF. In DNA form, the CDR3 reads TGTGCCAGTCAACCGGGACAGGCTATCTCTGGGGCCAACGTCCTGACTTTC. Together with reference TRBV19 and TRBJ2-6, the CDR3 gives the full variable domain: DGGITQSPKYLFRKEGQNVTLSCEQNLNHDAMYWYRQDPGQGLRLIYYSQIVNDFQKGDIAEGYSVSREKKESFPLTVTSAQKNPTAFYLCASQPGQAISGANVLTFGAGSRLTVL.

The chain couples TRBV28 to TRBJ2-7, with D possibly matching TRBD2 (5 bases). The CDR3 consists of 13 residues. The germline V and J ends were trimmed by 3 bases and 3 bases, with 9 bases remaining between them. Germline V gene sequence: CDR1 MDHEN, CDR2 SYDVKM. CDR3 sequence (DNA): TGTGCCAGCAGTTTCTCGGGATTCTACGAGCAGTACTTC. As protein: CASSFSGFYEQYF.

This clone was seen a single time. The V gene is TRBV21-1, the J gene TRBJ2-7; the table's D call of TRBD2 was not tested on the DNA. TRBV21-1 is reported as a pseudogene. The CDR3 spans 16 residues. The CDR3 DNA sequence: TGTGCCAGCAGCAGGGGGGGCTGGACCTGCTCCTACGAGCAGTACTTC. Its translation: CASSRGGWTCSYEQYF.